This T cell receptor (beta chain) was sequenced for a study of cytomegalovirus exposure and HLA in healthy donors. Worth noting for this clone: The antigen is undetermined.

Germline trimming cut 4 bases from V and 3 bases from J; bases unmatched to any gene: 13. In germline, CDR1 is MNHEY, CDR2 SMNVEV (reference sequence). The CDR3 covers 19 residues. Although they were nominally healthy when sampled, donors likely had unrecorded immune exposures. Study outcomes and limitations: Sequencing likely caused a cluster of highly shared sequence variants. Apart from CMV serostatus, no immune exposure information was available. Most of the TCR beta V segments (in an earlier analysis) were productive either about 87% or about 30% of the time.

Both 60 Vbeta primers and 13 Jbeta primers went into the PCR. The repertoire was sequenced with immunoSEQ multiplex PCR; TCRdb's copy has only in-frame clones and lacks some. The table lists tens of thousands of clones, approximately 76% of them singletons. This rearrangement joins TRBV27 to TRBJ2-1, with 12 bases fitting TRBD2. Sample: PBMCs. This clonotype originated in a man in his forties or fifties in good health and CMV-seronegative. As DNA, the CDR3 is TGTGCCAGCAGTTCGCGACCCCTAACTAGCGGGGGGCACTACAATGAGCAGTTCTTC. Its translation is CASSSRPLTSGGHYNEQFF.